The 9 T cell receptor beta chains in this list originate from one sample, sequenced in a study of T cells in Graves' hyperthyroidism and ophthalmopathy. TCR beta CDR3 region amplification was performed from RNA transcripts. First-round RT-PCR of the TCR CDR3 relied on the HTBI primer set. TCRdb itself ran the multiplex PCR reads through MiXCR, one entry per CDR3 protein. The sample holds 300,000 or so distinct CDR3 sequences, over 20% seen once. The sample comprised blood. The receptors stem from a woman in her 50s with Graves' hyperthyroidism.

This clonotype has a count of ten or more. The CDR3 coding sequence is TGTGCCAGCAGCTTCGGAGGAAGGGAGACCCAGTACTTC. This codes for CASSFGGRETQYF. The chain links TRBV28 to TRBJ2-5; weak D call: TRBD2 (5 bases). Germline CDR1 is MDHEN and CDR2 is SYDVKM. The CDR3 extends over 13 amino acids. With 6 bases removed from V and 5 bases from J, the gap between germline ends came to 13 bases.

This clonotype appeared many times. The V call is TRBV30, the J call TRBJ1-1; 7 bases agree with TRBD1. The CDR3 spans 13 residues. J gave up 4 bases and V 0 bases, and 2 bases lay outside the gene matches. The germline gives CDR1 GTSNPN, CDR2 SVGIG (reference sequence). CDR3 in DNA: TGTGCCTGGAGTGTATCAGGGGGCACTGAAGCTTTCTTT. Translating gives CAWSVSGGTEAFF.

This clonotype was detected ten times or more. The chain joins TRBV10-3 to TRBJ2-7; 8 bases line up with TRBD1. Trimming cost V 4 bases and J 1 base; bases outside gene matches: 3. Per germline, CDR1 ENHRY and CDR2 SYGVKD. The CDR3 extends over 14 amino acids. The CDR3 sequence is CAISAGTGSYEQYF. The CDR3 DNA follows: TGTGCCATCAGTGCAGGGACAGGATCCTACGAGCAGTACTTC.

The chain is built from TRBV28 and TRBJ1-5; no firm D call. There are 11 residues in the CDR3. V was shortened by 8 bases and J by 1 base, with 3 bases between the two germline ends. Germline V lookup: CDR1 MDHEN, CDR2 SYDVKM. CDR3 in amino acids: CASQSNQPQHF. In DNA, the CDR3 is TGTGCCAGCCAGAGCAATCAGCCCCAGCATTTT.

The chain combines TRBV12-3 or TRBV12-4 with TRBJ1-4; maybe TRBD1 (5 bases). This CDR3 has 14 residues. V shed 5 bases and J shed 3 bases, with 10 bases lying between them. The CDR3 sequence: CASSPGGANEKLFF. The DNA for the CDR3 is TGTGCCAGCAGTCCGGGGGGTGCTAATGAAAAACTGTTTTTT.

This clonotype showed up many times. V gene TRBV20-1 combines with J gene TRBJ2-7; D is unclear. The CDR3 spans 12 residues. The V gene lost 1 base and the J gene lost 1 base, with 5 bases spanning the gap. Germline CDR1 is DFQATT and CDR2 is SNEGSKA (reference sequence). The CDR3 region is CSARGPSYEQYF. Here the CDR3 DNA reads TGCAGTGCTAGAGGGCCTTCCTACGAGCAGTACTTC.

This clonotype was picked up many times. The genes are TRBV2 and TRBJ1-1; D gene uncertain. The CDR3 extends over 12 amino acids. The germline gives CDR1 SNHLY, CDR2 FYNNEI. V was shortened by 6 bases and J by 7 bases, with 12 bases between the two germline ends. This chain's CDR3 is CASRLDKNEAFF. The CDR3 coding sequence is TGTGCCAGCAGGCTTGACAAGAATGAAGCTTTCTTT.

This clonotype occurred a few times. This chain connects TRBV12-3 or TRBV12-4 to TRBJ2-7, with D perhaps matching TRBD1 or TRBD2 (6 bases each). The germline V and J ends were trimmed by 8 bases and 6 bases, with 20 bases remaining between them. This CDR3 is 14 amino acids long. In nucleotides, the CDR3 is TGTGCCAGCTCCCTGTCTAGGGGGGACTCCGAGCAGTACTTC. Its protein product is CASSLSRGDSEQYF.

Only one count was recorded for this clonotype. The chain employs TRBV12-5 and TRBJ2-3; D call uncertain. Germline V lookup: CDR1 LGHNT, CDR2 FRNRAP. This CDR3 spans 13 amino acids. The ends were cut back, 1 base at V and 0 bases at J, with 2 bases in the middle. The CDR3 spells CASGLGSTDTQYF. The CDR3 coding sequence is TGTGCTAGTGGTTTGGGTAGCACAGATACGCAGTATTTT.